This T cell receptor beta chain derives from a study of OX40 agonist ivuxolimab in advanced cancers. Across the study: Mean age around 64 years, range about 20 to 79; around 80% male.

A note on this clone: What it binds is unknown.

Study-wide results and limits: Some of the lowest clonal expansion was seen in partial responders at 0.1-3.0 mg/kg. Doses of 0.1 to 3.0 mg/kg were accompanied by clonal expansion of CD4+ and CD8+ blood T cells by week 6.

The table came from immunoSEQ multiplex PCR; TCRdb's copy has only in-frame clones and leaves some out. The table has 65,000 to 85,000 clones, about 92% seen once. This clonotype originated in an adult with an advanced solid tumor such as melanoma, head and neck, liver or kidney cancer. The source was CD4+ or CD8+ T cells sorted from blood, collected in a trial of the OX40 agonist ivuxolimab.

The CDR3 spells CASSVQGPDGYTF. CDR3 coding DNA: TGTGCCAGTAGTGTACAGGGGCCGGATGGCTACACCTTC. The gene calls are TRBV19 and TRBJ1-2, with 7 bases aligning to TRBD1. V dropped 5 bases and J dropped 6; count of bases not matched to a gene: 6. Germline CDR1 LNHDA, CDR2 SQIVND (reference sequence). The CDR3 runs to 13 residues.